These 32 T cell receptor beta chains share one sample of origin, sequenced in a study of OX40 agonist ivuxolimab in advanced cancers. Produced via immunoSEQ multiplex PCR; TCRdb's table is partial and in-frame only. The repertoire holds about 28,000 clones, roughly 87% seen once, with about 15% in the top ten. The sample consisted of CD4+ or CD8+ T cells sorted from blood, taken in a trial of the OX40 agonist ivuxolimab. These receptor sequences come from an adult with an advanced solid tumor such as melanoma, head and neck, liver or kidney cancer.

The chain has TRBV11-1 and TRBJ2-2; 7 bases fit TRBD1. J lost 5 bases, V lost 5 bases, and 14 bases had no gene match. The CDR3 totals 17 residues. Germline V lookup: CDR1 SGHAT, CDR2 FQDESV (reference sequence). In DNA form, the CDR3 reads TGTGCCAGCAGCACACCACAGGGGCAGTCCATGACCGGGGAGCTGTTTTTT. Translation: CASSTPQGQSMTGELFF.

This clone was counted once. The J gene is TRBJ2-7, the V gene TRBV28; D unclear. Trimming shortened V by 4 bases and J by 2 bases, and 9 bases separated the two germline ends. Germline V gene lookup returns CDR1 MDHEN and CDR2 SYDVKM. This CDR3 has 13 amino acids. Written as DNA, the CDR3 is TGTGCCAGCAGTTATGGCGGTACCTACGAGCAGTACTTC. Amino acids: CASSYGGTYEQYF. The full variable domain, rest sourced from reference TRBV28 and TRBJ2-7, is DVKVTQSSRYLVKRTGEKVFLECVQDMDHENMFWYRQDPGLGLRLIYFSYDVKMKEKGDIPEGYSVSREKKERFSLILESASTNQTSMYLCASSYGGTYEQYFGPGTRLTVT.

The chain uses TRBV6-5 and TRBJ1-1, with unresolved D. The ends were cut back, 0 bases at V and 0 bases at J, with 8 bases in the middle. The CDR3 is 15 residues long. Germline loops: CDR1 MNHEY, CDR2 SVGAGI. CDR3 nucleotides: TGTGCCAGCAGTTACTCCCCAGGTCTGAACACTGAAGCTTTCTTT. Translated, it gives CASSYSPGLNTEAFF.

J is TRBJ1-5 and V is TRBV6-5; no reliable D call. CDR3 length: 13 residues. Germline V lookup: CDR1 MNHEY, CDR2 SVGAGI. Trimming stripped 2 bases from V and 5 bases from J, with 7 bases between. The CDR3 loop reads CASSYRYHQPQHF. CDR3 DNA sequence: TGTGCCAGCAGTTACCGTTACCATCAGCCCCAGCATTTT.

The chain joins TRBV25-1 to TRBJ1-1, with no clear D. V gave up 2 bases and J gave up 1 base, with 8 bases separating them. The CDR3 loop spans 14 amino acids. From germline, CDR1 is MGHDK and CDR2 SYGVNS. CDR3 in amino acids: CASSETIPNTEAFF. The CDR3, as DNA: TGTGCCAGCAGTGAAACGATACCGAACACTGAAGCTTTCTTT.

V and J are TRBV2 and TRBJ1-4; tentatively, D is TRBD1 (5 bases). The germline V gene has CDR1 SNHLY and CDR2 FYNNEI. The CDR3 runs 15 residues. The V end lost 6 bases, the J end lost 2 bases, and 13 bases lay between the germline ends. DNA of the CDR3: TGTGCCAGCAGGCCCCGGCCAGGGACTAATGAAAAACTGTTTTTT. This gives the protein CASRPRPGTNEKLFF. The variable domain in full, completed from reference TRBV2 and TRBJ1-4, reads EPEVTQTPSHQVTQMGQEVILRCVPISNHLYFYWYRQILGQKVEFLVSFYNNEISEKSEIFDDQFSVERPDGSNFTLKIRSTKLEDSAMYFCASRPRPGTNEKLFFGSGTQLSVL.

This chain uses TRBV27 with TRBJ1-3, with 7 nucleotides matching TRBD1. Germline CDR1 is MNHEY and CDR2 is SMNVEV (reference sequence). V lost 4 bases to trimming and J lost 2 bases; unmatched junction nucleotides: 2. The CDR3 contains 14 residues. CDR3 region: CASSSQGAGNTIYF. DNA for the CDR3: TGTGCCAGCAGTTCCCAGGGGGCTGGAAACACCATATATTTT.

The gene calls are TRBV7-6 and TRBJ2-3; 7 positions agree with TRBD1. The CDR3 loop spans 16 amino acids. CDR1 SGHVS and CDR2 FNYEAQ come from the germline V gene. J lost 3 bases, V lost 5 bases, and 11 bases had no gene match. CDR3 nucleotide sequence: TGTGCCAGCAGCAATAGACAGGGCCAATGGACAGATACGCAGTATTTT. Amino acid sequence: CASSNRQGQWTDTQYF.

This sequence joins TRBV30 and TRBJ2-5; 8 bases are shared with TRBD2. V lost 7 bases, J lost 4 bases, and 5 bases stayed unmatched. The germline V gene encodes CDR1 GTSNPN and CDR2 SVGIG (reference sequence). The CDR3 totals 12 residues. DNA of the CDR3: TGTGCCTCTAAGCGGGAGCGAGAGACCCAGTACTTC. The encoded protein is CASKRERETQYF. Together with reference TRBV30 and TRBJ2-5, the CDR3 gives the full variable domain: SQTIHQWPATLVQPVGSPLSLECTVEGTSNPNLYWYRQAAGRGLQLLFYSVGIGQISSEVPQNLSASRPQDRQFILSSKKLLLSDSGFYLCASKRERETQYFGPGTRLLVL.

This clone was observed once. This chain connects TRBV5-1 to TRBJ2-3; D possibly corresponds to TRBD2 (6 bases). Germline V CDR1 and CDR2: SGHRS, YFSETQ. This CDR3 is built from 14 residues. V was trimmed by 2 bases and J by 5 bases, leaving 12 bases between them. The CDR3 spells CASSFGGGIDTQYF. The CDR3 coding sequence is TGCGCCAGCAGCTTCGGGGGAGGAATAGATACGCAGTATTTT.

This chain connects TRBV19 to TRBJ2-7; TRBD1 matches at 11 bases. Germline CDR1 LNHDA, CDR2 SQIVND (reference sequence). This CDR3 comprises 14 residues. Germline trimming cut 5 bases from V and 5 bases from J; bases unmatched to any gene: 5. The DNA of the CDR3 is TGTGCCAGTAGTTGGACAGGGGGCGGGGACGAGCAGTACTTC. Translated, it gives CASSWTGGGDEQYF.

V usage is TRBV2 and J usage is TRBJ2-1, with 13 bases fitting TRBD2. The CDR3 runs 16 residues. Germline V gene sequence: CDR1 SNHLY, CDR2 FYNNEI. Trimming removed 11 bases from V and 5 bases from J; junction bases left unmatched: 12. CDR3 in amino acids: CAGIGLAGAINNEQFF. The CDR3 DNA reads TGTGCCGGAATCGGACTAGCGGGGGCCATCAACAATGAGCAGTTCTTC.

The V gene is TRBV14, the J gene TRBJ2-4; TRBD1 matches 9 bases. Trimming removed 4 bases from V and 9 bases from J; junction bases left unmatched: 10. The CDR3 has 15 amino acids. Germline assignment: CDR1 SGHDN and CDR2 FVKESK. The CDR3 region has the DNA TGTGCCAGCAGCCTCGCAGGGACAGGGCCAGTCATTCAGTACTTC. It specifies CASSLAGTGPVIQYF.

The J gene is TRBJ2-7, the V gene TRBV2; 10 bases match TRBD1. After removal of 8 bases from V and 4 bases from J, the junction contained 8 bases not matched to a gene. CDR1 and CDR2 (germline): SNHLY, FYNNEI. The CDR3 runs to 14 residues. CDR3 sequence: CASEETGGWYEQYF. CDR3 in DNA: TGTGCCAGCGAAGAGACAGGGGGCTGGTACGAGCAGTACTTC.

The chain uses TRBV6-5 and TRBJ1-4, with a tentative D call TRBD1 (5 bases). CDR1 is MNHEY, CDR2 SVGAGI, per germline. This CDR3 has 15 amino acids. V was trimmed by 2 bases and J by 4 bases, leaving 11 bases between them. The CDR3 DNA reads TGTGCCAGCAGTTACCGGGGGGGGGATAATGAAAAACTGTTTTTT. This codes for CASSYRGGDNEKLFF.

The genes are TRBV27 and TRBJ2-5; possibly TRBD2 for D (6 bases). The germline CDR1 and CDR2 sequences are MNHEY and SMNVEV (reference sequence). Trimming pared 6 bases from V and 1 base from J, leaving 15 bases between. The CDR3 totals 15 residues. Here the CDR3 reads CASSYLAGSQETQYF. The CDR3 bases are TGTGCCAGCAGCTACCTGGCGGGATCCCAAGAGACCCAGTACTTC.

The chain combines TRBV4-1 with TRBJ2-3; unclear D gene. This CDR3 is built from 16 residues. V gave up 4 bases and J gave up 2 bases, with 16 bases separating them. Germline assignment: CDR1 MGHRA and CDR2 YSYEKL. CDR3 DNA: TGCGCCAGCAGCCCCTGGGTAGGGCACCCCACAGATACGCAGTATTTT. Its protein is CASSPWVGHPTDTQYF.

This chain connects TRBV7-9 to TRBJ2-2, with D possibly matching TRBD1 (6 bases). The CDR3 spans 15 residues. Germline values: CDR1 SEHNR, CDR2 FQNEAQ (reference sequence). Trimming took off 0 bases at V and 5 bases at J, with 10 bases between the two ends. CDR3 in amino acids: CASSLAQGQTGELFF. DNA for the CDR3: TGTGCCAGCAGCTTAGCGCAGGGACAAACCGGGGAGCTGTTTTTT.

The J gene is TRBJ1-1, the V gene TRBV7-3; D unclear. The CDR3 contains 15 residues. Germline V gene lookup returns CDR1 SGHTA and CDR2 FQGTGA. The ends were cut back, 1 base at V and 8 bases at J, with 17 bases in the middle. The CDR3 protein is CASSLNPMGRQEAFF. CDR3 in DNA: TGTGCCAGCAGCTTAAATCCTATGGGCAGACAAGAAGCTTTCTTT.

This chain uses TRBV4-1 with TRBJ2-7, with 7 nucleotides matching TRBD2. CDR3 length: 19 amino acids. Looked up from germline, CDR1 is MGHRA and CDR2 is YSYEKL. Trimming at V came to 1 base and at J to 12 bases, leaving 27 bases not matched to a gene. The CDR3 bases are TGCGCCAGCAGCCAAGTAGAGGCCGCCGAGAGCGGGACGTACCCCGGGACGTACTTC. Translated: CASSQVEAAESGTYPGTYF.

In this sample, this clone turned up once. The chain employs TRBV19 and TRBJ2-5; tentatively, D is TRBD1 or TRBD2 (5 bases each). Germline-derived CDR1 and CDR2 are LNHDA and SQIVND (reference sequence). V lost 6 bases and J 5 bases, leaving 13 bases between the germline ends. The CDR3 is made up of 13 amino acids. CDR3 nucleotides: TGTGCCAGTAGGGAGCGGACAAGGGAGACCCAGTACTTC. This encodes CASRERTRETQYF. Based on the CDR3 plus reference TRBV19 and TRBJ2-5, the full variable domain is DGGITQSPKYLFRKEGQNVTLSCEQNLNHDAMYWYRQDPGQGLRLIYYSQIVNDFQKGDIAEGYSVSREKKESFPLTVTSAQKNPTAFYLCASRERTRETQYFGPGTRLLVL.

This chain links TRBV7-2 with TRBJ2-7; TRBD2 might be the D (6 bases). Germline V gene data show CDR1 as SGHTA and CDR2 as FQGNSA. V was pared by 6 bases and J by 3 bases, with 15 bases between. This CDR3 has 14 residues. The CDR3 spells CASSWEATYYEQYF. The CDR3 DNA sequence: TGTGCCAGCAGTTGGGAGGCTACGTACTACGAGCAGTACTTC.

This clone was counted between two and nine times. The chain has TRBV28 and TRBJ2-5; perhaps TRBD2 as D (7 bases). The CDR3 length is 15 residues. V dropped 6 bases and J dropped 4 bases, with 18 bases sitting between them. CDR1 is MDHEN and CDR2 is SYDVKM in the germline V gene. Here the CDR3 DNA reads TGTGCCAGCAGCGAAGGGGGGGACCCTCGAGAGACCCAGTACTTC. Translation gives CASSEGGDPRETQYF.

The CDR3 DNA reads TGTGCCAGCAGCCAAGACTGGTTCGTGGACGGCTATGGCTACACCTTC. Its protein product is CASSQDWFVDGYGYTF. V gene TRBV14 combines with J gene TRBJ1-2; D call uncertain. The V gene's germline CDR1 is SGHDN and CDR2 FVKESK. CDR3 length: 16 amino acids. The V and J ends lost 0 bases and 4 bases respectively, with 15 bases between them.

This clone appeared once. CDR3 bases: TGTGCCTGGAGTGGGGAGGGAAAGTGGACAGATACGCAGTATTTT. Translating it yields CAWSGEGKWTDTQYF. The chain combines TRBV30 with TRBJ2-3; 7 bases align to TRBD2. V lost 1 base, J lost 3 bases, and 7 bases stayed unmatched. Germline CDR1 and CDR2: GTSNPN and SVGIG (reference sequence). The CDR3 runs 15 residues.

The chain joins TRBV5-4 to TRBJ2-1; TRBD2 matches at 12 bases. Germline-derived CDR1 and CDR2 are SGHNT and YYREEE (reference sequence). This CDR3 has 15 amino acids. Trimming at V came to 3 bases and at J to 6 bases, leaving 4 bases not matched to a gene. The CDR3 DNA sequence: TGTGCCAGCAGCTCCCGGACTAGCGGGACCAATGAGCAGTTCTTC. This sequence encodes CASSSRTSGTNEQFF.

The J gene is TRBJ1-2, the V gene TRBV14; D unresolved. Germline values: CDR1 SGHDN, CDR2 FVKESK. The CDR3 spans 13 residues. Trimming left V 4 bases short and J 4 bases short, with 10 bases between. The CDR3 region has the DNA TGTGCCAGCAGCCTCCACCCCGTCTATGGCTACACCTTC. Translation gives CASSLHPVYGYTF.

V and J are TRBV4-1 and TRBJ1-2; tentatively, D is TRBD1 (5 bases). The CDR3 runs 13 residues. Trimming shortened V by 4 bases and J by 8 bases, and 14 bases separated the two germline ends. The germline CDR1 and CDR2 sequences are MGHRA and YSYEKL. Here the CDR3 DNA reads TGCGCCAGCAGCCCGGGGGGAAATGAAGGCTACACCTTC. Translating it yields CASSPGGNEGYTF.

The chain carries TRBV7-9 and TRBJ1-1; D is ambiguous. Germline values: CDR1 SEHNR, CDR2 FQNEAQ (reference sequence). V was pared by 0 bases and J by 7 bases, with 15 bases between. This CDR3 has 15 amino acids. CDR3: CASSLAGWGGSEAFF. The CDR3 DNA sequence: TGTGCCAGCAGCTTAGCAGGATGGGGTGGGAGTGAAGCTTTCTTT. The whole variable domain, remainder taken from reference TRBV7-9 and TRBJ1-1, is DTGVSQNPRHKITKRGQNVTFRCDPISEHNRLYWYRQTLGQGPEFLTYFQNEAQLEKSRLLSDRFSAERPKGSFSTLEIQRTEQGDSAMYLCASSLAGWGGSEAFFGQGTRLTVV.

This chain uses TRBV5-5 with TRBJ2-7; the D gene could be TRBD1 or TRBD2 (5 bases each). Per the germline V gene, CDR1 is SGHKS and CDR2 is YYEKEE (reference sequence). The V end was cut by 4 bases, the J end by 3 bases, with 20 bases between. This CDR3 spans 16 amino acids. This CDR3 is CASSVPPPGRFYEQYF. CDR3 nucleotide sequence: TGTGCCAGCAGCGTACCCCCTCCGGGACGCTTCTACGAGCAGTACTTC.

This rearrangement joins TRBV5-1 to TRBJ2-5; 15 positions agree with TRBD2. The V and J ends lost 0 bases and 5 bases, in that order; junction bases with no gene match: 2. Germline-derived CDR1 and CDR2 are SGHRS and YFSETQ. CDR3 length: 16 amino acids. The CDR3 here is CASSLGTSGRVETQYF. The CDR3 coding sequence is TGCGCCAGCAGCTTGGGGACTAGCGGGAGGGTTGAGACCCAGTACTTC.

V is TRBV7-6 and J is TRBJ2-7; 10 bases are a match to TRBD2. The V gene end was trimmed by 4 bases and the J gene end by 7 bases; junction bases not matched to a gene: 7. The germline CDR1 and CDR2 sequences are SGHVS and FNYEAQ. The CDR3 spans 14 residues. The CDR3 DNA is TGTGCCAGCAGCTCGGGACTAGCGTCGGTGGAGCAGTACTTC. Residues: CASSSGLASVEQYF.